This T cell receptor beta chain was captured in a study of blood T cell repertoires in COVID-19. Study-level information: Acute and convalescent COVID-19 samples came from the United States, Italy and Spain. Nucleic acid was either cDNA or gDNA, and it came from T cells, B-cell-depleted T cells, or PBMCs.

In the original workflow: Reference gene primer amplification yielded estimated nucleated cell counts. TCRdb's table, derived via immunoSEQ multiplex PCR, lists solely in-frame clones and lacks some. Clonal size and the V and J genes are those of that table, whereas D and trimming came from the DNA. The sample comprises some 110,000 clones, roughly 88% of which are singletons, and 0.83% rests with the top ten. Between the trimmed V and J ends, which lost 1 base and 7 bases, there was a span of 17 bases. The CDR3 runs to 16 residues. CDR1 is LGHDT, CDR2 YNNKEL, per germline (reference sequence). The rearrangement uses TRBV3-1 (or the pseudogene TRBV3-2) and TRBJ2-1; D is possibly TRBD2 (6 bases). Sequencing input: peripheral blood. The sequence was obtained from a woman aged 70-85 years with acute or convalescent COVID-19. The CDR3 loop is CASSQGAISGENEQFF. The CDR3 DNA follows: TGTGCCAGCAGCCAAGGCGCCATTAGCGGAGAAAATGAGCAGTTCTTC.